This T cell receptor beta chain was observed in a study of blood T cell repertoires in COVID-19. Study-wide context: Specimens from acute and convalescent COVID-19 originated in the United States, Italy and Spain. From T cells, B-cell-depleted T cells, or PBMCs came the material, which was cDNA or gDNA.

Authors' processing steps: For nucleated cells, counts were estimated from reference gene primer amplification. Assay: immunoSEQ multiplex PCR; the TCRdb copy retains only in-frame clones and omits some. V and J calls and clone size follow that table, whereas D and trimming were derived from the DNA. The top ten clones hold 1.5% to 2% of a sample with roughly 250,000 clones, around four fifths of them seen once. This clonotype originated in an elderly woman with acute or convalescent COVID-19. The sequenced material came from peripheral blood.

The CDR3 loop reads CASSLLSLGGQYYGYTF. In DNA, the CDR3 is TGTGCCAGCAGTTTATTATCCCTTGGGGGACAGTACTATGGCTACACCTTC. The J gene is TRBJ1-2, the V gene TRBV28; 7 bases map to TRBD1. CDR3 size: 17 residues. V shed 1 base and J 3 bases; nucleotides not matched to a gene: 11. Germline V lookup: CDR1 MDHEN, CDR2 SYDVKM.